This T cell receptor beta chain was found in a study of OX40 agonist ivuxolimab in advanced cancers. Describing the broader study: Ivuxolimab, which targeted the costimulatory receptor OX40 (CD134), was an agonistic, fully human IgG2 monoclonal antibody. The point of sequencing TCRbeta in the periphery was to test whether ivuxolimab changed TCR sequence diversity and drove clonal T-cell expansion. Prior anti-PD-1, anti-PD-L1 or anti-CTLA-4 therapy was permitted, and approximately 41% of dose-escalation patients had received checkpoint inhibitors. Of the roughly 51 patients in dose escalation, around 19 had hepatocellular carcinoma, around 15 had melanoma, 9 had renal cell carcinoma and 9 had head and neck cancer. In the dose-escalation cohort, 70% to 85% of patients were male, and the mean age was roughly 60 years, with a range of about 23 to 90. The paper covers the monotherapy dose-escalation part of the phase I ivuxolimab trial, which included N ≈ 50 patients. Intravenous ivuxolimab was administered to patients every 2 weeks at six dose levels: 0.01, 0.1, 0.3, 1.5, 3 and 10 mg/kg. Partial responses occurred in three dose-escalation patients, of whom one had hepatocellular carcinoma and two had cutaneous melanoma. General study outcomes and caveats: Low levels of normalized T-cell clonal expansion were also seen in some patients who did not respond. Which antigens the clonally expanded peripheral T cells were specific for was not determined. Partial responders in the 0.1-3.0 mg/kg groups had among the lowest normalized peripheral clonal expansion, especially among CD8+ T cells. After ivuxolimab, CD8+ T cells had more expanded clones than CD4+ T cells on average. Clonal expansion of both CD4+ and CD8+ blood T cells was observed from baseline to week 6 at doses 0.1 to 3.0 mg/kg.

CDR1 SGHDT and CDR2 YYEEEE are derived from the germline V gene. From cysteine to phenylalanine, the CDR3 is 16 amino acids long. Of all the DNA, just the CDR3 is kept, 48 bases in frame from base 1. The junction shows trimming of 4 bases on V and 0 bases on J, plus 11 bases between the germline ends. Genomic DNA was extracted from sorted cells for sequencing of the TCRbeta CDR3 region. The immunoSEQ Assay was used for sequencing of TCRbeta CDR3 regions. The clones in this table, taken by TCRdb from immuneACCESS, are in-frame only. Not every clone is retained; where verified, under half of the shortfall comes from an unresolved V gene, and the cause of the rest is unknown. The sample table records tens of thousands of clones; under 80% of these occur just once. The ten top clones hold around 5% of the sample. With respect to this clone: Its antigen has not been determined. Base qualities are missing; no much larger clone stands one base away.

The trial excluded patients who had a history of autoimmune disease or were on systemic immunosuppression. In every dose cohort, peripheral blood was drawn for TCR sequencing at baseline, cycle 4 day 1, and cycle 7 day 1. Samples were obtained from an open-label, multicenter, first-in-human phase I dose-escalation trial of ivuxolimab. The trial enrolled adults with locally advanced or metastatic head and neck squamous cell, hepatocellular, melanoma or renal cell carcinoma. CD4+ and CD8+ T cells were sorted separately from peripheral blood before TCR sequencing. This TCR was recovered from an adult with an advanced solid tumor such as melanoma, head and neck, liver or kidney cancer. This material consisted of CD4+ or CD8+ T cells sorted from blood, taken in a trial of the OX40 agonist ivuxolimab. The chain couples TRBV5-6 to TRBJ1-6, with a weak D call of TRBD1 (5 bases match). The nucleotides are TGTGCCAGCAGCCGGGGCTTGAGCTCCTATAATTCACCCCTCCACTTT. It specifies CASSRGLSSYNSPLHF.